This is a list of T cell receptor beta chains from one sample in a study of neurological immune-mediated disorders. TCRdb recomputed calls from the 5' RACE reads with MiXCR, one row per CDR3 protein. The repertoire holds tens of thousands of distinct CDR3 sequences, with roughly 7% as singletons. The sample comprised PBMCs. These receptors were obtained from a woman aged 40 to 50 in good health. The CDR3 runs from the conserved cysteine through the conserved F or W. D genes are given only for firm matches. Not all rows give a size; the values are once, few, many and, for expanded clones, a class.

V: TRBV7-9; size: many; length: 16; D: TRBD1; J: TRBJ2-2; DNA: TGTGCCAGCAGCAGTGGGACAGGGGGGAGAGCCGGGGAGCTGTTTTTT; CDR3: CASSSGTGGRAGELFF
V: TRBV9; size: many; length: 13; D: .; J: TRBJ1-1; DNA: TGTGCCAGCAGCGTAGACCTATACACTGAAGCTTTCTTT; CDR3: CASSVDLYTEAFF
V: TRBV10-3; size: many; length: 12; D: .; J: TRBJ2-1; DNA: TGTGCCATCAGTGGGGGGGCGGGTGAGCAGTTCTTC; CDR3: CAISGGAGEQFF
V: TRBV7-9; size: many; length: 15; D: .; J: TRBJ1-5; DNA: TGTGCCAGCAGCTTAGGTGGATTGAGCAATCAGCCCCAGCATTTT; CDR3: CASSLGGLSNQPQHF
V: TRBV6-6; size: many; length: 14; D: .; J: TRBJ2-7; DNA: TGTGCCAGCAGTTACCCCGCAGGGGACCACGAGCAGTACTTC; CDR3: CASSYPAGDHEQYF
V: TRBV30; size: many; length: 15; D: .; J: TRBJ2-3; DNA: TGTGCCTGGAGTTCCGGGTCCTTAAGGACAGATACGCAGTATTTT; CDR3: CAWSSGSLRTDTQYF
V: TRBV6-1; size: many; length: 17; D: TRBD1; J: TRBJ2-2; DNA: TGTGCCAGCAGCCCGGGACAGGGGGTAGCGAACACCGGGGAGCTGTTTTTT; CDR3: CASSPGQGVANTGELFF
V: TRBV15; size: many; length: 15; D: .; J: TRBJ2-1; DNA: TGTGCCACCAAGGGCCGGGAACAGCGAATCAATGAGCAGTTCTTC; CDR3: CATKGREQRINEQFF
V: TRBV5-1; size: many; length: 16; D: .; J: TRBJ1-3; DNA: TGCGCCAGCAGCCCCGGACAGCCACTCTCTGGAAACACCATATATTTT; CDR3: CASSPGQPLSGNTIYF
V: TRBV6-4; size: many; length: 13; D: TRBD2; J: TRBJ2-1; DNA: TGTGCCAGCAGTGACAGCGGGGAGGGTGAGCAGTTCTTC; CDR3: CASSDSGEGEQFF
V: TRBV28; size: many; length: 11; D: .; J: TRBJ1-5; DNA: TGTGCCAGCAGTTACGATCAGCCCCAGCATTTT; CDR3: CASSYDQPQHF
V: TRBV3-1; size: many; length: 11; D: .; J: TRBJ2-7; DNA: TGTGCCAGCAGCCTACTAGACGAGCAGTACTTC; CDR3: CASSLLDEQYF
V: TRBV21-1; size: many; length: 16; D: .; J: TRBJ2-3; DNA: TGTGCCCCCCCCGGAGGACACAACCCTAGCACAGATACGCAGTATTTT; CDR3: CAPPGGHNPSTDTQYF
V: TRBV6-5; size: many; length: 14; D: .; J: TRBJ1-5; DNA: TGTGCCAGCAGTTTATCAATAAAAAATCAGCCCCAGCATTTT; CDR3: CASSLSIKNQPQHF
V: TRBV6-5; size: many; length: 18; D: .; J: TRBJ1-4; DNA: TGTGCCAGCAGTTACTCCCTTGATTTCTACAGGAGCGGTGAAAAACTGTTTTTT; CDR3: CASSYSLDFYRSGEKLFF
V: TRBV20-1; size: many; length: 14; D: TRBD2; J: TRBJ2-1; DNA: TGCAGTGCTAGAGAGGTGGGAGCGGGAAATGAGCAGTTCTTC; CDR3: CSAREVGAGNEQFF
V: TRBV2; size: many; length: 16; D: .; J: TRBJ2-1; DNA: TGTGCCAGCAGTTCTCTTAGGGGCACGCCCTACAATGAGCAGTTCTTC; CDR3: CASSSLRGTPYNEQFF
V: TRBV4-2; size: many; length: 16; D: TRBD2; J: TRBJ2-1; DNA: TGTGCCAGCAGCCCCGGATCGGGGGGTCCCAACAGCGAGCAGTTCTTC; CDR3: CASSPGSGGPNSEQFF
V: TRBV7-9; size: many; length: 20; D: .; J: TRBJ2-3; DNA: TGTGCCAGCAGCCCGCGGAGTTGGGGTCGCGGCCCAATTAGCACAGATACGCAGTATTTT; CDR3: CASSPRSWGRGPISTDTQYF
V: TRBV20-1; size: many; length: 15; D: TRBD1; J: TRBJ2-7; DNA: TGCAGTGCAAACCCCGGACAGGTTGACTCCTACGAGCAGTACTTC; CDR3: CSANPGQVDSYEQYF
V: TRBV28; size: many; length: 14; D: .; J: TRBJ1-6; DNA: TGTGCCAGCGGGCAGGGGCAGGTGAATTCACCCCTCCACTTT; CDR3: CASGQGQVNSPLHF
V: TRBV5-6; size: medium-sized; length: 16; D: TRBD1; J: TRBJ1-2; DNA: TGTGCCAGCAGCCTGACAGGGGACTATCGTAACTATGGCTACACCTTC; CDR3: CASSLTGDYRNYGYTF
V: TRBV11-3; size: .; length: 17; D: .; J: TRBJ1-2; DNA: TGTGCCAGCAGCTCTTCTTGGACCTGGACAGAAGAAAGTGGCTACACCTTC; CDR3: CASSSSWTWTEESGYTF
V: TRBV5-1; size: many; length: 14; D: .; J: TRBJ2-5; DNA: TGCGCCAGCAGCTTGAGAGCGGCCGAAGAGACCCAGTACTTC; CDR3: CASSLRAAEETQYF
V: TRBV5-1; size: .; length: 16; D: .; J: TRBJ2-3; DNA: TGCGCCAGCAGCTTGCCCCAGGGAGGTGGGACAGATACGCAGTATTTT; CDR3: CASSLPQGGGTDTQYF
V: TRBV4-1; size: many; length: 13; D: .; J: TRBJ1-1; DNA: TGCGCCAGCACCACCGCGGGAGGGGCTGAAGCTTTCTTT; CDR3: CASTTAGGAEAFF
V: TRBV28; size: many; length: 14; D: TRBD2; J: TRBJ2-1; DNA: TGTGCCAGCAGTACGACTAGCGGGAACAATGAGCAGTTCTTC; CDR3: CASSTTSGNNEQFF
V: TRBV5-5; size: .; length: 15; D: TRBD1; J: TRBJ2-2; DNA: TGTGGCAGCAGAACCGGGACAGAAAATCCCGGGGAGCTGTTTTTT; CDR3: CGSRTGTENPGELFF
V: TRBV5-1; size: many; length: 13; D: .; J: TRBJ2-3; DNA: TGCGCCAGCAGCCCTAGCGGCACAGATACGCAGTATTTT; CDR3: CASSPSGTDTQYF
V: TRBV28; size: many; length: 15; D: TRBD1; J: TRBJ2-7; DNA: TGTGCCAGCAGCGATACGGGACAGGGTCGATACGAGCAGTACTTC; CDR3: CASSDTGQGRYEQYF
V: TRBV27; size: many; length: 16; D: .; J: TRBJ2-2; DNA: TGTGCCAGCAGAAAGTCGGGACCTACGAACACCGGGGAGCTGTTTTTT; CDR3: CASRKSGPTNTGELFF
V: TRBV5-5; size: many; length: 16; D: .; J: TRBJ2-7; DNA: TGTGCCAGCATGCGGTCCGGGACCGCGAGCTCCTACGAGCAGTACTTC; CDR3: CASMRSGTASSYEQYF
V: TRBV28; size: many; length: 18; D: .; J: TRBJ2-6; DNA: TGTGCCAGCAGTTTTCATCTGAAGGCCGCCTCTGGGGCCAACGTCCTGACTTTC; CDR3: CASSFHLKAASGANVLTF
V: TRBV6-5; size: many; length: 13; D: TRBD1; J: TRBJ1-5; DNA: TGTGCCAGCAGTTCGGACAGGTTGCAGCCCCAGCATTTT; CDR3: CASSSDRLQPQHF
V: TRBV5-1; size: many; length: 11; D: .; J: TRBJ1-1; DNA: TGCGCCAGCAGCTTCGGCGGTGAAGCTTTCTTT; CDR3: CASSFGGEAFF
V: TRBV28; size: once; length: 16; D: TRBD2; J: TRBJ2-7; DNA: TGTGCCAGCAGTTTCTGGCGGGAGTCCCCCGGCTACGAGCAGTACTTC; CDR3: CASSFWRESPGYEQYF
V: TRBV10-3; size: many; length: 15; D: .; J: TRBJ2-3; DNA: TGTGCCATCAGTGAGTCGAGGACGATCACAGATACGCAGTATTTT; CDR3: CAISESRTITDTQYF
V: TRBV18; size: many; length: 13; D: .; J: TRBJ2-3; DNA: TGTGCCAGCTCGCCTAACCCCACAGATACGCAGTATTTT; CDR3: CASSPNPTDTQYF
V: TRBV20-1; size: many; length: 13; D: .; J: TRBJ1-2; DNA: TGCAGTGCTAGGGGTACCTCTAACTATGGCTACACCTTC; CDR3: CSARGTSNYGYTF
V: TRBV11-2; size: few; length: 17; D: TRBD1; J: TRBJ2-4; DNA: TGTGCCAGCAACGTAAACAGGGGGAGCCTAGCCAAAAACATTCAGTACTTC; CDR3: CASNVNRGSLAKNIQYF
V: TRBV9; size: many; length: 14; D: TRBD2; J: TRBJ2-1; DNA: TGTGCCAGCAGCGTAGCAGCGGGGTACAATGAGCAGTTCTTC; CDR3: CASSVAAGYNEQFF
V: TRBV20-1; size: many; length: 14; D: .; J: TRBJ2-3; DNA: TGCAGTGCGGGGGACGAGGCAGCCACAGATACGCAGTATTTT; CDR3: CSAGDEAATDTQYF
V: TRBV5-6; size: many; length: 16; D: .; J: TRBJ2-2; DNA: TGTGCCAGCAGCTCCGAGTCGAGGACAGCCACCGGGGAGCTGTTTTTT; CDR3: CASSSESRTATGELFF
V: TRBV7-6; size: many; length: 16; D: .; J: TRBJ2-3; DNA: TGTGCCAGCAGCTTAGAGGGTGGAGGAAGGGCAGATACGCAGTATTTT; CDR3: CASSLEGGGRADTQYF
V: TRBV30; size: many; length: 14; D: .; J: TRBJ2-7; DNA: TGTGCCTGGAGCCGAGTGGCAGGTGCCTACGAGCAGTACTTC; CDR3: CAWSRVAGAYEQYF
V: TRBV27; size: many; length: 19; D: .; J: TRBJ1-4; DNA: TGTGCCAGCAGTTTATTTACCCCCCCGGGGAAGGGAACTAATGAAAAACTGTTTTTT; CDR3: CASSLFTPPGKGTNEKLFF
V: TRBV5-1; size: .; length: 14; D: .; J: TRBJ1-1; DNA: TGCGCCAGCAGCGCGGACAGATCCAACACTGAAGCTTTCTTT; CDR3: CASSADRSNTEAFF
V: TRBV29-1; size: many; length: 13; D: .; J: TRBJ2-1; DNA: TGCAGCGTTGCCGGGACAAGCTACAATGAGCAGTTCTTC; CDR3: CSVAGTSYNEQFF
V: TRBV7-8; size: .; length: 14; D: .; J: TRBJ2-3; DNA: TGTGCCAGCGCGGTCTACTCGAGTGCATATACGCAGTATTTT; CDR3: CASAVYSSAYTQYF
V: TRBV2; size: many; length: 13; D: .; J: TRBJ2-1; DNA: TGTGCCAGCACATCTGGGAGAGGCAATGAGCAGTTCTTC; CDR3: CASTSGRGNEQFF
V: TRBV5-1; size: many; length: 13; D: .; J: TRBJ1-1; DNA: TGCGCCAGCAGCTTCCGAGGGAACACTGAAGCTTTCTTT; CDR3: CASSFRGNTEAFF
V: TRBV7-3; size: .; length: 17; D: .; J: TRBJ2-1; DNA: TGTGCCAGCAGCTTAAACCCCATCTCTGCTCCCTACAATGAGCAGTTCTTC; CDR3: CASSLNPISAPYNEQFF
V: TRBV5-8; size: many; length: 15; D: TRBD1; J: TRBJ1-1; DNA: TGTGCCAGCAGCCCCGGGGACAGGGTACCCACTGAAGCTTTCTTT; CDR3: CASSPGDRVPTEAFF
V: TRBV5-1; size: many; length: 15; D: TRBD2; J: TRBJ2-7; DNA: TGCGCCAGCAGCCCAGCCGGGACTAGCGGCTACGAGCAGTACTTC; CDR3: CASSPAGTSGYEQYF
V: TRBV7-6; size: many; length: 15; D: .; J: TRBJ1-3; DNA: TGTGCCAGCAGCTTACGAATGGACCTAGGAAACACCATATATTTT; CDR3: CASSLRMDLGNTIYF
V: TRBV12-3/TRBV12-4; size: many; length: 15; D: TRBD1; J: TRBJ1-1; DNA: TGTGCCAGCAGCCGACCGGGACAGGGGAACACTGAAGCTTTCTTT; CDR3: CASSRPGQGNTEAFF
V: TRBV6-5; size: many; length: 16; D: TRBD2; J: TRBJ2-7; DNA: TGTGCCAGCAGCCCGGGACTAGCGGGAGTACGGTACGAGCAGTACTTC; CDR3: CASSPGLAGVRYEQYF
V: TRBV7-6; size: many; length: 13; D: .; J: TRBJ1-1; DNA: TGTGCCAGCAGCTTAGCGGCGGAGGGAGAAGCTTTCTTT; CDR3: CASSLAAEGEAFF
V: TRBV6-5; size: many; length: 14; D: .; J: TRBJ2-7; DNA: TGTGCCAGCAGTTACGACAGGAGTGCCTACGAGCAGTACTTC; CDR3: CASSYDRSAYEQYF